These 8 T cell receptor beta chains were sequenced from one sample in a study of cytomegalovirus exposure and HLA in healthy donors. The primer mix had 60 Vbeta and 13 Jbeta primers. Generated by immunoSEQ multiplex PCR, the TCRdb table keeps only in-frame clones and is missing some. The sample holds more than 70,000 clones, about 70% seen once. Sequencing was performed on PBMCs. These receptor sequences come from a man between 35 and 55 years old in good health and CMV-seronegative.

CDR3 amino acids: CASSLVQGGLTEAFF. The CDR3 nucleotides are TGTGCCAGCAGCTTGGTACAGGGCGGCCTGACTGAAGCTTTCTTT. The chain is built from TRBV5-4 and TRBJ1-1, with D perhaps TRBD1 (6 bases). V lost 0 bases and J lost 5, with 14 bases in between. This CDR3 comprises 15 residues. Germline V gene data show CDR1 as SGHNT and CDR2 as YYREEE (reference sequence).

The rearrangement links TRBV4-3 to TRBJ1-3; D might be TRBD1 (5 bases). This CDR3 spans 15 amino acids. The V gene's germline CDR1 is LGHNA and CDR2 YSLEER. Deletions cut 3 bases from V and 4 bases from J, with 13 bases between. In DNA, the CDR3 is TGCGCCAGCAGCCAGAGGCAGGGTGAAGGAAACACCATATATTTT. Translating gives CASSQRQGEGNTIYF.

This chain uses TRBV25-1 with TRBJ2-7; possibly TRBD1 for D (6 bases). The V end lost 3 bases, the J end lost 5 bases, and 17 bases lay between the germline ends. Germline values: CDR1 MGHDK, CDR2 SYGVNS. This CDR3 contains 15 residues. The DNA for the CDR3 is TGTGCCAGCAGTGATGGAGGCCAGGGGTACCACGAGCAGTACTTC. Its protein product is CASSDGGQGYHEQYF.

This chain links TRBV2 with TRBJ2-1; maybe TRBD2 (6 bases). CDR1 and CDR2 from the germline V gene are SNHLY and FYNNEI. The length of the CDR3 is 15 residues. Between the trimmed V and J ends, which lost 3 bases and 1 base, there was a span of 10 bases. Written as DNA, the CDR3 is TGTGCCAGCAGTGAGGCAAGCGGGTCCTACAATGAGCAGTTCTTC. Its protein product is CASSEASGSYNEQFF.

This clone was counted a single time. V gene TRBV11-2 combines with J gene TRBJ1-6; weak D call: TRBD1 (6 bases). This CDR3 comprises 16 residues. From germline, CDR1 is SGHAT and CDR2 FQNNGV. V lost 5 bases, J lost 7 bases, and 18 bases lay in between. As DNA, the CDR3 is TGTGCCAGCAGCCTCTCCGGGACACGCTTCAATTCACCCCTCCACTTT. It codes for CASSLSGTRFNSPLHF. The entire variable domain, with the rest obtained from reference TRBV11-2 and TRBJ1-6, is as follows: EAGVAQSPRYKIIEKRQSVAFWCNPISGHATLYWYQQILGQGPKLLIQFQNNGVVDDSQLPKDRFSAERLKGVDSTLKIQPAKLEDSAVYLCASSLSGTRFNSPLHFGNGTRLTVT.

V and J are TRBV27 and TRBJ1-1; the match to TRBD1 covers 11 bases. V trimming: 5 bases; J trimming: 4 bases; junction bases outside the gene matches: 6. In germline, CDR1 is MNHEY, CDR2 SMNVEV (reference sequence). The CDR3 has 15 amino acids. DNA of the CDR3: TGTGCCAGCAGTCGCCCCGGGACAGGGGGCACTGAAGCTTTCTTT. Amino acids: CASSRPGTGGTEAFF.

This clone has just one count. The rearrangement links TRBV9 to TRBJ1-6; tentatively, D is TRBD1 (6 bases). The germline V and J ends were trimmed by 5 bases and 2 bases, with 11 bases remaining between them. The CDR3 length is 15 residues. Germline V gene sequence: CDR1 SGDLS, CDR2 YYNGEE. CDR3 protein: CASRSGQPYNSPLHF. DNA of the CDR3: TGTGCCAGCAGATCCGGACAGCCCTATAATTCACCCCTCCACTTT.

This chain links TRBV23-1 with TRBJ2-7; D perhaps matches TRBD1 (6 bases). TRBV23-1 is recorded as an ORF, its role being uncertain. The CDR3 consists of 15 residues. Trimming left V 0 bases short and J 3 bases short, with 12 bases between. CDR3 residues: CASSQSTGKGYEQYF. As DNA, the CDR3 is TGCGCCAGCAGTCAATCTACAGGGAAGGGCTACGAGCAGTACTTC.